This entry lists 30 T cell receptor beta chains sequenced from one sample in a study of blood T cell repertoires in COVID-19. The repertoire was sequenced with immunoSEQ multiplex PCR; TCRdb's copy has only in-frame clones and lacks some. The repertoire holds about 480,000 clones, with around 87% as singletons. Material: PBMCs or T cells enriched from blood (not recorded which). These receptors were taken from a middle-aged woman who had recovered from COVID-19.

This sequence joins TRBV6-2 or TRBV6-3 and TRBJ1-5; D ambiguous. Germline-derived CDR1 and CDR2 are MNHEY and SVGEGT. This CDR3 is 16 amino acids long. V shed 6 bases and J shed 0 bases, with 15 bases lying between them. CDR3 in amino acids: CASSHGRVYSNQPQHF. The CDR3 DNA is TGTGCCAGCAGCCATGGTCGGGTTTATAGCAATCAGCCCCAGCATTTT.

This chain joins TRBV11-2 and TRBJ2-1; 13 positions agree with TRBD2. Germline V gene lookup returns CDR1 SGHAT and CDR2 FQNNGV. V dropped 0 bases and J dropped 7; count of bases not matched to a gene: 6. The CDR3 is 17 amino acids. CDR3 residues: CASSLDRTSGRRNEQFF. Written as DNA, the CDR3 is TGTGCCAGCAGCTTAGATCGGACTAGCGGGAGAAGGAATGAGCAGTTCTTC.

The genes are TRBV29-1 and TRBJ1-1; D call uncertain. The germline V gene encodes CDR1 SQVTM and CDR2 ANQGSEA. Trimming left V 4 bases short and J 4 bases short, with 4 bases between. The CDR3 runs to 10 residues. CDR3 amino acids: CSVGGTEAFF. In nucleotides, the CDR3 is TGCAGCGTTGGCGGCACTGAAGCTTTCTTT.

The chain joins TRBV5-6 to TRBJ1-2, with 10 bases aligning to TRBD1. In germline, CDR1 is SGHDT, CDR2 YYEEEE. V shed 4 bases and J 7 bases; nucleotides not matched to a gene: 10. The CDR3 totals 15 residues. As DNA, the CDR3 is TGTGCCAGCAGCGTACCCGGGACAGGGGCTTTTGGCTACACCTTC. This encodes CASSVPGTGAFGYTF. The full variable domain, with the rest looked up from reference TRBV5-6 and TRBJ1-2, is DAGVTQSPTHLIKTRGQQVTLRCSPKSGHDTVSWYQQALGQGPQFIFQYYEEEERQRGNFPDRFSGHQFPNYSSELNVNALLLGDSALYLCASSVPGTGAFGYTFGSGTRLTVV.

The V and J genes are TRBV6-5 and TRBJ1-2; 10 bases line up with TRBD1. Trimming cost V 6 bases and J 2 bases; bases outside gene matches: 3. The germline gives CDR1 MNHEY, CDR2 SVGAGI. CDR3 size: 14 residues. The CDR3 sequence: CASSAGQGNYGYTF. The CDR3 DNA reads TGTGCCAGCAGCGCGGGACAGGGGAACTATGGCTACACCTTC.

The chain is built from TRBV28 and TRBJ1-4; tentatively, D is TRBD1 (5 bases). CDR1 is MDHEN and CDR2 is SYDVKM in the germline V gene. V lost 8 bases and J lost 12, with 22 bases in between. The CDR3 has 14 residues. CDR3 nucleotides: TGTGCCAGCCTCGACTACGGGGCACCGGGAGAACTGTTTTTT. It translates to CASLDYGAPGELFF.

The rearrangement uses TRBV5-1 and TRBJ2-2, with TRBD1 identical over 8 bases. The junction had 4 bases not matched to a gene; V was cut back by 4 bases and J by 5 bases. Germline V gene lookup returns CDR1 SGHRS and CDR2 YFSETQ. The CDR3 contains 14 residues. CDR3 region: CASSPTGATGELFF. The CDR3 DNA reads TGCGCCAGCAGCCCGACAGGGGCGACCGGGGAGCTGTTTTTT. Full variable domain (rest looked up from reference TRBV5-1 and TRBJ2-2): KAGVTQTPRYLIKTRGQQVTLSCSPISGHRSVSWYQQTPGQGLQFLFEYFSETQRNKGNFPGRFSGRQFSNSRSEMNVSTLELGDSALYLCASSPTGATGELFFGEGSRLTVL.

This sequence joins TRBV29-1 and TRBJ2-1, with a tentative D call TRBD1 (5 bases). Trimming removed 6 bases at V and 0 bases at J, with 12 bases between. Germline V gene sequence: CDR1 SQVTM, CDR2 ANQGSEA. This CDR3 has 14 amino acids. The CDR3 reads CSVFRDSSYNEQFF. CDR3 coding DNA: TGCAGCGTCTTTCGTGACAGCTCCTACAATGAGCAGTTCTTC.

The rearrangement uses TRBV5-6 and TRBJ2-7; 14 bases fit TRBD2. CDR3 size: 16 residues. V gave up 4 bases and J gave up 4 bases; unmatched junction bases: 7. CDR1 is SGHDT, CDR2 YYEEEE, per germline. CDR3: CASSPGLAGVRYEQYF. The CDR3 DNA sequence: TGTGCCAGCAGCCCGGGACTAGCGGGAGTCCGGTACGAGCAGTACTTC.

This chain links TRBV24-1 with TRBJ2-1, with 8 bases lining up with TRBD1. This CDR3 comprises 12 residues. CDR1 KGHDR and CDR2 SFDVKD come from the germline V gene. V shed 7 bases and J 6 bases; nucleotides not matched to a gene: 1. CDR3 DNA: TGTGCCACCAGGGACAGGGTCAATGAGCAGTTCTTC. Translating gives CATRDRVNEQFF.

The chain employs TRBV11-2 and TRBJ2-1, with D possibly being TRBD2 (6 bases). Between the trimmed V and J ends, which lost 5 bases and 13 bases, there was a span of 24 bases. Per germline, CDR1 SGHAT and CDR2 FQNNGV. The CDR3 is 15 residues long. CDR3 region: CASSRGEIGSHRQFF. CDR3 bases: TGTGCCAGCAGCCGAGGCGAAATCGGGAGCCATCGCCAGTTCTTC.

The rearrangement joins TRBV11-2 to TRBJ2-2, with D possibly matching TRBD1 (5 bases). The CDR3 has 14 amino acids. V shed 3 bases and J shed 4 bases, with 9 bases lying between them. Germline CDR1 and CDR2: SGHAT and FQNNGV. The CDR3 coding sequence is TGTGCCAGCAGCTTGGGGCCTTCCACCGGGGAGCTGTTTTTT. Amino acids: CASSLGPSTGELFF.

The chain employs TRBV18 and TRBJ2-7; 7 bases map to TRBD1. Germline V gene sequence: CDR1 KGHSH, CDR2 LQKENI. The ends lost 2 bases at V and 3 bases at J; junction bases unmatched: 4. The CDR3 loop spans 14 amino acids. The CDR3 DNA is TGTGCCAGCTCACCAGAGACAGGGAGCTACGAGCAGTACTTC. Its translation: CASSPETGSYEQYF. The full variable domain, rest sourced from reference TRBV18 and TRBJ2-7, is NAGVMQNPRHLVRRRGQEARLRCSPMKGHSHVYWYRQLPEEGLKFMVYLQKENIIDESGMPKERFSAEFPKEGPSILRIQQVVRGDSAAYFCASSPETGSYEQYFGPGTRLTVT.

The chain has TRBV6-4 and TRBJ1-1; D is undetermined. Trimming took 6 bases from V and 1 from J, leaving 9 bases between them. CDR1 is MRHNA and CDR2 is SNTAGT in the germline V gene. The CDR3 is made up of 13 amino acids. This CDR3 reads CASRYSGNTEAFF. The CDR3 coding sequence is TGTGCCAGCAGGTATTCAGGGAACACTGAAGCTTTCTTT.

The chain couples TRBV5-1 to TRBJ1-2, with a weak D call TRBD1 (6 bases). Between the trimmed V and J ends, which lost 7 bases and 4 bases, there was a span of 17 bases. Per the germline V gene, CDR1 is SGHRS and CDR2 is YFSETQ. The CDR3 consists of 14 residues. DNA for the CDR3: TGCGCCAGCGGTGCGGACAGCCCGGCCTATGGCTACACCTTC. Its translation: CASGADSPAYGYTF.

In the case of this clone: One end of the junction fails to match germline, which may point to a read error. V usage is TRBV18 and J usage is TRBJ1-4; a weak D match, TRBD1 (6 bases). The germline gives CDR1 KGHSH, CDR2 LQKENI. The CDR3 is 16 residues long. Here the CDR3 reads CASSFGQPSNNKKLFF. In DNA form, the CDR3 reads TGTGCCAGCTCATTCGGACAGCCGAGCAATAATAAAAAACTGTTTTTT.

The CDR3 nucleotides are TGTGCCACCAGTGATTCCATAGCGGCCACCAATGAGCAGTTCTTC. Its translation is CATSDSIAATNEQFF. The chain joins TRBV24-1 to TRBJ2-1; D perhaps matches TRBD2 (6 bases). Looked up from germline, CDR1 is KGHDR and CDR2 is SFDVKD. V was clipped by 2 bases and J by 6 bases, with 13 bases between them. The CDR3 runs 15 residues.

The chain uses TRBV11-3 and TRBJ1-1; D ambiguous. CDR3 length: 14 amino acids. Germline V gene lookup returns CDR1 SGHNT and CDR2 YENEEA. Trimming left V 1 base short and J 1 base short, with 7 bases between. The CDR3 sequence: CASSLGHENTEAFF. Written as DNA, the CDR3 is TGTGCCAGCAGCTTAGGACACGAGAACACTGAAGCTTTCTTT.

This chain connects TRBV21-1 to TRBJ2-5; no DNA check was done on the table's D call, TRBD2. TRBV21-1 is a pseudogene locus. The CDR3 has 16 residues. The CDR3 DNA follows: TGTGCCAGCAGGCCAGTATTCCCGGGAGTCCAAGAGACCCAGTACTTC. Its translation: CASRPVFPGVQETQYF.

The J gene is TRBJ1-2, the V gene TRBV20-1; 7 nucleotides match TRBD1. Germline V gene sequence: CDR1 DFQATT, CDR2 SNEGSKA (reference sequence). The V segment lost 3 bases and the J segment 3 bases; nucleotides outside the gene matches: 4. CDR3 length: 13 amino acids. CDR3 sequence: CSASRDRDYGYTF. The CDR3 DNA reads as TGCAGTGCTAGTCGGGACAGAGACTATGGCTACACCTTC.

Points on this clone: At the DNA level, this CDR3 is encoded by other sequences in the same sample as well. The CDR3 reads CASSPGLPGQETQYF. Here the CDR3 DNA reads TGCGCCAGCAGCCCGGGACTTCCAGGGCAAGAGACCCAGTACTTC. The rearrangement joins TRBV5-1 to TRBJ2-5; tentative D call: TRBD2 (6 bases). There are 15 residues in the CDR3. V was pared by 4 bases and J by 2 bases, with 15 bases between. Germline V gene lookup returns CDR1 SGHRS and CDR2 YFSETQ.

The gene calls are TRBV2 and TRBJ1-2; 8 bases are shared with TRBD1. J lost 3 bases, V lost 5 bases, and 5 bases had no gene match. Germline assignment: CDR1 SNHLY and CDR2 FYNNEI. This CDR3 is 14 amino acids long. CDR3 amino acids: CASSSGQAYYGYTF. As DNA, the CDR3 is TGTGCCAGCAGTTCGGGACAGGCTTACTATGGCTACACCTTC.

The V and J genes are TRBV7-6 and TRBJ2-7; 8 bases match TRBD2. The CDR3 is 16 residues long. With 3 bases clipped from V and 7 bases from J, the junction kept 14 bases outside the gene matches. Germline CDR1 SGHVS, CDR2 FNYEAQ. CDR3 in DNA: TGTGCCAGCAGCTTCGAGGGCCTAGCGGGTCTGGGTGAGCAGTACTTC. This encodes CASSFEGLAGLGEQYF.

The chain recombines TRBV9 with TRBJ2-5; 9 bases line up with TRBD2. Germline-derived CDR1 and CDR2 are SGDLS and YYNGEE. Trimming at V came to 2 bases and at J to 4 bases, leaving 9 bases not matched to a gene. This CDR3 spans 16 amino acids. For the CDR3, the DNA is TGTGCCAGCAGCGTCGAGGGAGCGGGAGGCCCAGAGACCCAGTACTTC. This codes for CASSVEGAGGPETQYF.

CDR3 in amino acids: CASSHLGRTEAFF. CDR3 bases: TGTGCCAGCAGCCACCTTGGGAGGACTGAAGCTTTCTTT. The V and J genes are TRBV3-1 (or the pseudogene TRBV3-2) and TRBJ1-1; D is unresolved. CDR1 is LGHDT and CDR2 is YNNKEL in the germline V gene (reference sequence). The CDR3 has 13 amino acids. Between the trimmed V and J ends, which lost 3 bases and 5 bases, there was a span of 10 bases.

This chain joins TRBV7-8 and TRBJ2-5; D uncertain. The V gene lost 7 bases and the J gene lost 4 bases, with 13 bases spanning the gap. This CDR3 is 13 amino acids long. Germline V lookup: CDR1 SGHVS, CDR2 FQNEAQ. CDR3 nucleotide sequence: TGTGCCAGCACCCTTGGAGATTCAGAGACCCAGTACTTC. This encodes CASTLGDSETQYF.

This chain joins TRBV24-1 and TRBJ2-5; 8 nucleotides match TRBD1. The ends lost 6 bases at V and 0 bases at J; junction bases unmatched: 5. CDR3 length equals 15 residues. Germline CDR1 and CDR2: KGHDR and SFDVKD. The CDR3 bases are TGTGCCACCAGTAAGACAGGGGCCTACCAAGAGACCCAGTACTTC. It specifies CATSKTGAYQETQYF.

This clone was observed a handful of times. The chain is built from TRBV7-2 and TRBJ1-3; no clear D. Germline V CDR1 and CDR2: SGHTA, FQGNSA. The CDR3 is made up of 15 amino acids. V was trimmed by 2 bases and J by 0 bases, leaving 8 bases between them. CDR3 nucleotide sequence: TGTGCCAGCAGCTTATTTGAGGGCTCTGGAAACACCATATATTTT. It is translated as CASSLFEGSGNTIYF.

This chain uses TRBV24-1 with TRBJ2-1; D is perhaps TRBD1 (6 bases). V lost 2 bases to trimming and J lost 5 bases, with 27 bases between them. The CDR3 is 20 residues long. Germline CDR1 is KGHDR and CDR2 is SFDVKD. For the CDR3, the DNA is TGTGCCACCAGTGATTCCCGATCCCCCAGACAGGCAATAAAAGACAATGAGCAGTTCTTC. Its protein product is CATSDSRSPRQAIKDNEQFF.

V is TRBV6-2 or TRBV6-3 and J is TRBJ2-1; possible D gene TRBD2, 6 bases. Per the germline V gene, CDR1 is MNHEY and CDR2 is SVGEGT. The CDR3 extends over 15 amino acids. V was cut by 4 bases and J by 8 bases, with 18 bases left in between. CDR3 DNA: TGTGCCAGCAGTTCCCCGGGACTGGGCATCGATGAGCAGTTCTTC. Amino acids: CASSSPGLGIDEQFF.